The next 13 T cell receptor beta chains were all read from a single sample in a study of CD8 T cells in Susac syndrome. RNA in amounts of about 0.5 to 1 ug was reverse transcribed with random hexamers. Via MiXCR, TCRdb re-called the immunoSEQ multiplex PCR reads, giving one row per CDR3 protein. Among 150,000 to 180,000 distinct CDR3 sequences, roughly 94% were seen once, and the ten largest hold around 0.21%. The sequenced material came from CD8+ T cells from PBMCs. The receptor source for this set is a human donor with multiple sclerosis.

This clonotype was detected once. J is TRBJ2-1 and V is TRBV6-5; D is unresolved. Germline CDR1 reads MNHEY; CDR2 reads SVGAGI. This CDR3 is built from 12 residues. The V end was cut by 0 bases, the J end by 12 bases, with 9 bases between. The CDR3 sequence is CASSYSGGGQFF. The CDR3 DNA reads as TGTGCCAGCAGTTACTCGGGTGGTGGGCAGTTCTTC.

The V and J genes are TRBV7-9 and TRBJ1-2; no definite D call. Trimming stripped 7 bases from V and 4 bases from J, with 16 bases between. CDR1 and CDR2 (germline): SEHNR, FQNEAQ (reference sequence). This CDR3 spans 14 amino acids. In nucleotides, the CDR3 is TGTGCCAGCACCAGGAGGAACAACTCCTATGGCTACACCTTC. It is translated as CASTRRNNSYGYTF. The variable domain in full, with the rest retrieved from reference TRBV7-9 and TRBJ1-2, is DTGVSQNPRHKITKRGQNVTFRCDPISEHNRLYWYRQTLGQGPEFLTYFQNEAQLEKSRLLSDRFSAERPKGSFSTLEIQRTEQGDSAMYLCASTRRNNSYGYTFGSGTRLTVV.

V is TRBV27 and J is TRBJ2-1; TRBD2 matches 7 bases. V dropped 0 bases and J dropped 0; count of bases not matched to a gene: 2. CDR1 is MNHEY, CDR2 SMNVEV, per germline (reference sequence). This CDR3 region has 16 residues. This CDR3 reads CASSLSGRGSYNEQFF. The CDR3 DNA is TGTGCCAGCAGTTTATCGGGGAGGGGCTCCTACAATGAGCAGTTCTTC.

V and J are TRBV20-1 and TRBJ2-4, with 9 positions matching TRBD1. CDR3 length equals 15 residues. V shed 0 bases and J 5 bases; nucleotides not matched to a gene: 5. Germline assignment: CDR1 DFQATT and CDR2 SNEGSKA (reference sequence). CDR3 amino acids: CSARDRDRDQNIQYF. CDR3 sequence (DNA): TGCAGTGCTAGAGATCGGGACAGGGACCAAAACATTCAGTACTTC.

This chain links TRBV27 with TRBJ1-2, with D hard to call. Trimming left V 0 bases short and J 4 bases short, with 18 bases between. The V gene's germline CDR1 is MNHEY and CDR2 SMNVEV (reference sequence). CDR3 length equals 17 residues. CDR3: CASSLSEWAAASYGYTF. CDR3 coding DNA: TGTGCCAGCAGTTTATCTGAGTGGGCGGCGGCTTCCTATGGCTACACCTTC.

The chain combines TRBV18 with TRBJ2-3, with TRBD2 matching 10 bases. V lost 2 bases to trimming and J lost 6 bases; unmatched junction nucleotides: 14. The germline V gene has CDR1 KGHSH and CDR2 LQKENI. The CDR3 runs 18 residues. The CDR3 DNA reads TGTGCCAGCTCACCAAGTGCGGCTAGCGGGGGCCTGGAGGATACGCAGTATTTT. As protein: CASSPSAASGGLEDTQYF.

The table lists this clonotype with a count of one. The chain employs TRBV15 and TRBJ1-2; D gene ambiguous. This CDR3 is 13 amino acids long. From germline, CDR1 is LNHNV and CDR2 YYDKDF (reference sequence). V was clipped by 1 base and J by 0 bases, with 3 bases between them. CDR3 DNA sequence: TGTGCCACCAGCAGAGTTCCTAACTATGGCTACACCTTC. Its translation is CATSRVPNYGYTF.

This clonotype came up once. The CDR3 is CSARETGGIRETQYF. The CDR3 DNA sequence: TGCAGTGCTAGAGAAACAGGGGGCATCCGTGAGACCCAGTACTTC. The chain is built from TRBV20-1 and TRBJ2-5; 9 bases align to TRBD1. The CDR3 is made up of 15 amino acids. The germline gives CDR1 DFQATT, CDR2 SNEGSKA (reference sequence). V gave up 0 bases and J gave up 5 bases; unmatched junction bases: 7.

Only one count was recorded for this clonotype. The CDR3 sequence is CSVWSQGAGQTGANVLTF. For the CDR3, the DNA is TGCAGCGTTTGGTCCCAGGGGGCAGGGCAAACTGGGGCCAACGTCCTGACTTTC. The chain carries TRBV29-1 and TRBJ2-6; TRBD1 matches 8 bases. The CDR3 is 18 residues long. V dropped 5 bases and J dropped 2; count of bases not matched to a gene: 14. The germline V gene encodes CDR1 SQVTM and CDR2 ANQGSEA.

This rearrangement joins TRBV30 to TRBJ1-3; TRBD1 is a possible D gene (5 bases). CDR1 GTSNPN and CDR2 SVGIG come from the germline V gene (reference sequence). This CDR3 spans 13 amino acids. V lost 3 bases and J lost 4, with 10 bases in between. This chain's CDR3 is CAWRRGGGNTIYF. The CDR3 DNA reads TGTGCCTGGAGAAGGGGAGGCGGAAACACCATATATTTT.

This chain uses TRBV5-4 with TRBJ2-7; D unclear. This CDR3 region has 14 residues. Germline lookup yields CDR1 SGHNT and CDR2 YYREEE (reference sequence). V was pared by 2 bases and J by 0 bases, with 9 bases between. CDR3 sequence: CASSFGLSSYEQYF. The CDR3 bases are TGTGCCAGCAGCTTCGGTCTATCCTCCTACGAGCAGTACTTC.

This clonotype occurred a few times. V usage is TRBV4-2 and J usage is TRBJ1-1, with unresolved D. V was shortened by 6 bases and J by 8 bases, with 10 bases between the two germline ends. This CDR3 is built from 11 residues. The V gene's germline CDR1 is LGHNA and CDR2 YNFKEQ. The CDR3 region has the DNA TGTGCCAGCAGTATCGGCGGCGAAGCTTTCTTT. The encoded protein is CASSIGGEAFF.

J is TRBJ1-1 and V is TRBV4-1, with a tentative D call TRBD1 (5 bases). This CDR3 has 12 residues. Germline values: CDR1 MGHRA, CDR2 YSYEKL. Trimming pared 4 bases from V and 8 bases from J, leaving 11 bases between. The CDR3 is CASSPEGLEAFF. In DNA form, the CDR3 reads TGCGCCAGCAGCCCCGAGGGGCTGGAAGCTTTCTTT.